What follows describes a single TCR beta chain. While infection was still active, Seattle patients were enrolled and then followed longitudinally. CDR1 is KGHSH and CDR2 is LQKENI in the germline V gene. Germline trimming cut 3 bases from V and 2 bases from J; bases unmatched to any gene: 4. This CDR3 has 15 residues. This entry comes from a study of blood T cell repertoires in COVID-19. About the research overall: There were acute and convalescent COVID-19 samples, and they came from the United States, Italy and Spain. The analysed material was cDNA or gDNA that came from T cells, B-cell-depleted T cells, or PBMCs.

Original methodology: Amplification from reference gene primers served as the basis for estimated nucleated cell counts. TCRdb keeps only in-frame clones here, not all; method: immunoSEQ multiplex PCR. The D gene and trimming were derived from the DNA, and the V and J assignments and clone size from that table. Of about 160,000 clones listed, roughly 84% were seen once; the top ten hold 5% to 6%. The chain couples TRBV18 to TRBJ2-7, with 10 bases that match TRBD1. Sequenced: peripheral blood. This TCR derives from a woman in her 50s with COVID-19, enrolled during active disease. This CDR3 reads CASSPGTGETYEQYF. The CDR3 bases are TGTGCCAGCTCACCCGGGACAGGGGAGACCTACGAGCAGTACTTC.